In this sample, the clone carrying this T cell receptor (beta chain) turned up many times. Its antigen is undetermined. A junction end diverges from the germline sequence, so it may reflect a read error. The entry originates in a study of identical twins. Findings and limits, study-wide: Cord blood beta clonotypes that were abundant carried fewer insertions, and memory repertoires showed no such trend. Twins shared out-of-frame alpha sequences with excess low generation probability. Models came in too low on out-of-frame TCR alpha sharing in monozygotic twins.

This CDR3 is built from 15 residues. TCRdb itself ran the 5' RACE reads through MiXCR, one entry per CDR3 protein. Here the sample spans approximately 620,000 distinct CDR3 sequences, more than 6.5% being singletons. This sample also appeared in a second study, on yellow fever vaccine responses in identical twins. From that paper: It has been reported that, in twins, the vaccine T cell response seemed partly convergent and partly personalized.

What was sequenced was PBMCs. The genes are TRBV12-3 or TRBV12-4 and TRBJ2-5, with 12 nucleotides matching TRBD2. The receptor was derived from a woman aged 18-29 years in good health. CDR3 nucleotides: TGTGCCAGCAGTCTAGCGGGGGGGATCCAAGAGACCCAGTACTTC. This encodes CASSLAGGIQETQYF.